A single TCR beta chain is shown here with its context. The antigen it recognizes is unknown. Base qualities are not at hand, and no much larger clone is one base apart. One collaborating source in Seattle enrolled patients while the patients were actively infected and followed the patients over time throughout the course of disease. Each collaborating institution followed its own protocols to collect whole blood in K2EDTA tubes. For TCRbeta analysis, collaborators shipped samples as frozen whole blood, isolated PBMCs, or DNA extracted from either of those sample types. This entry comes from a study of blood T cell repertoires in COVID-19 (TCRdb year 2020). In terms of the full investigation: The collaborator samples originated in the United States, Italy and Spain and spanned the acute and convalescent phases of COVID-19. The prospective study material was composed of cDNA or gDNA derived from T cells, B-cell-depleted T cells, or PBMCs. Subjects who had been exposed to COVID-19, were actively infected with it, or had recovered from it provided the deeply sampled blood TCRbeta repertoires that made up the dataset. A freely available public database, intended as a resource for researchers studying the immune response to SARS-CoV-2, is where the repertoires were released. Samples came from the ongoing ImmuneRACE study (first 160 participants) plus 1,254 subjects from 6 global collaborators. The sample metadata nearly always contained a de-identified subject ID, COVID-19 status, age in years and sex. Where HLA class I and class II types were available, the types were taken from metadata supplied by the sample provider, not from assay-based typing.

The V and J ends are trimmed by 2 bases and 0 bases, leaving 14 bases between them. Via the germline V gene, CDR1 is SGHDT and CDR2 YYEEEE. The CDR3 measures 16 amino acids from cysteine to phenylalanine. The CDR3 DNA has 48 bases and is translated from base 1. Study-wide findings and limitations: Clinical and demographic metadata were provided uncurated, with the amount varying by source and participant.

TCRbeta CDR3 regions were amplified from genomic DNA by means of the immunoSEQ Assay, a bias-controlled multiplex PCR. The study's processing was this. Nucleated cell counts per sample were estimated from amplification of reference gene primers within the assay. To quantify the absolute abundance of each unique TCRbeta CDR3 rearrangement, sequence reads were collapsed and filtered. For each sample, productive Simpson clonality was calculated as the square root of Simpson's diversity index over productive rearrangements. Imported from immuneACCESS, the table was reduced by TCRdb to in-frame sequences with V and J called. These copies leave out some clones; in studies compared against another copy, an unresolved V gene accounts for under half, and the cause of the remainder is not known. The V and J calls and clone size are taken from that table; D and trimming were inferred from the DNA. The sample records tens of thousands of clones, 87% of which are singletons. Roughly a fifth of the sample is in the top ten clones.

The sequenced material came from peripheral blood. Recombination linked TRBV5-6 to TRBJ1-2; a weak D assignment points to TRBD1 (6 bases agree). This clonotype originated in a woman of 80 years or more with COVID-19, enrolled during active disease. The DNA sequence reads TGTGCCAGCAGCTTACCCGGACAGAGCACTAACTATGGCTACACCTTC. Its protein is CASSLPGQSTNYGYTF.